These T cell receptor beta chains were read from a single sample in a study of T cell repertoires in cytomegalovirus infection. TCRdb reanalysed the reads using MiXCR and keeps one entry per CDR3 protein. The table shows about 570,000 distinct CDR3 sequences, with around 40% occurring only once. For these TCRs, the target antigens are not known. The specimen was cultured PBMCs, collected from culture after CMV antigen stimulation. Source of these receptors: a human donor in good health (CMV status not recorded). Some clones in this sample may be carry-over from other donors' samples. The conserved cysteine and the conserved F or W are not part of the CDR3 here. The order of the fields is CDR3 protein, CDR3 length, V gene, J gene.

ASRQGSHNEQF	11	TRBV12-3/TRBV12-4	TRBJ2-1
ASTRGENQPQH	11	TRBV19	TRBJ1-5
ASSTSGRHDTQY	12	TRBV5-1	TRBJ2-3
ASSFIQDEQF	10	TRBV7-9	TRBJ2-1
ASSYSNLLGAEQF	13	TRBV6-5	TRBJ2-1
ASRLEGGGLGNQPQH	15	TRBV6-2/TRBV6-3	TRBJ1-5
ASSLAAGWNTEAF	13	TRBV12-3/TRBV12-4	TRBJ1-1
ASSDSTGELF	10	TRBV2	TRBJ2-2
ASSLTGSSYEQY	12	TRBV11-2	TRBJ2-7
ASSSYVDYGSYNEQF	15	TRBV5-4	TRBJ2-1
ASSSIAGVQETQY	13	TRBV7-2	TRBJ2-5
ASSPSSMVGRYGIQY	15	TRBV12-3/TRBV12-4	TRBJ2-4
ASNLQGRIGELF	12	TRBV12-3/TRBV12-4	TRBJ2-2